This is a list of T cell receptor beta chains from one sample in a study of type 1 regulatory T cells. TCRdb reanalysed the reads using MiXCR and keeps one entry per CDR3 protein. The data contain some 89,000 distinct CDR3 sequences, roughly 28% of them singletons. The sequencing input was CD4+ T cells, either the whole sample or a sorted fraction (not recorded which). The receptor set was obtained from a human donor in good health. The CDR3 runs from the conserved cysteine through the conserved F or W. The order of the fields is clone size, D gene, V gene, J gene, CDR3 DNA, CDR3 protein. A D gene is named only where the DNA matches it firmly. Expanded clones are given a class, and other clones once, few, many or no size at all.

clone_size: few
d_call: .
v_call: TRBV5-1
j_call: TRBJ1-3
cdr3_nt: TGCGCCAGCAACCGGGCAACAGGATACTCTGGAAACACCATATATTTT
cdr3_aa: CASNRATGYSGNTIYF

clone_size: few
d_call: TRBD1
v_call: TRBV12-3/TRBV12-4
j_call: TRBJ2-5
cdr3_nt: TGTGCCAGCAGTCCTGGGACAGAAGAGACCCAGTACTTC
cdr3_aa: CASSPGTEETQYF

clone_size: .
d_call: .
v_call: TRBV2
j_call: TRBJ2-7
cdr3_nt: TGTGCCAGCCATTGGGAGTCCTACGAGCAGTACTTC
cdr3_aa: CASHWESYEQYF

clone_size: .
d_call: .
v_call: TRBV24-1
j_call: TRBJ2-1
cdr3_nt: TGTGCCACCAGTGGGGAGAGCTCCTACAATGAGCAGTTCTTC
cdr3_aa: CATSGESSYNEQFF

clone_size: .
d_call: TRBD2
v_call: TRBV7-9
j_call: TRBJ2-1
cdr3_nt: TGTGCCAGCAGCTTAGGACTAGCGGGAGACAATGAGCAGTTCTTC
cdr3_aa: CASSLGLAGDNEQFF

clone_size: .
d_call: TRBD1
v_call: TRBV6-5
j_call: TRBJ2-7
cdr3_nt: TGTGCCAGCAGCCATCTCGGGGACAGGGACGAGCAGTGCTTC
cdr3_aa: CASSHLGDRDEQCF

clone_size: .
d_call: TRBD1
v_call: TRBV20-1
j_call: TRBJ1-5
cdr3_nt: TGCAGTGCTAACGGACAGGGGGGCGATCAGCCCCAGCATTTT
cdr3_aa: CSANGQGGDQPQHF

clone_size: .
d_call: TRBD1
v_call: TRBV27
j_call: TRBJ1-2
cdr3_nt: TGTGCCACCTCGCAGGGGGGGAACTATGGCTACACCTTC
cdr3_aa: CATSQGGNYGYTF

clone_size: .
d_call: TRBD2
v_call: TRBV3-1
j_call: TRBJ2-7
cdr3_nt: TGTGCCAGCAGCCAAGTGGTGGGACTAGCGGGGTTATACGAGCAGTACTTC
cdr3_aa: CASSQVVGLAGLYEQYF

clone_size: many
d_call: .
v_call: TRBV20-1
j_call: TRBJ1-5
cdr3_nt: TGCAGTGCTAGAACAGAGAATCAGCCCCAGCATTTT
cdr3_aa: CSARTENQPQHF

clone_size: few
d_call: .
v_call: TRBV29-1
j_call: TRBJ2-3
cdr3_nt: TGCAGCGTTGATCGTGCAGGGCAGGCCACAGATACGCAGTATTTT
cdr3_aa: CSVDRAGQATDTQYF

clone_size: once
d_call: .
v_call: TRBV7-3
j_call: TRBJ2-5
cdr3_nt: TGTGCCAGCAGCGCCTACGAGAGGCCCGAGACCCAGTACTTC
cdr3_aa: CASSAYERPETQYF

clone_size: few
d_call: TRBD1
v_call: TRBV7-2
j_call: TRBJ2-1
cdr3_nt: TGTGCCAGCGTGGGGACAGGGTTGTTCAATGAGCAGTTCTTC
cdr3_aa: CASVGTGLFNEQFF

clone_size: .
d_call: TRBD1
v_call: TRBV29-1
j_call: TRBJ2-3
cdr3_nt: TGCAGCGAGCGGGGGACAGGGGGCGCAGATACGCAGTATTTT
cdr3_aa: CSERGTGGADTQYF

clone_size: .
d_call: .
v_call: TRBV2
j_call: TRBJ2-5
cdr3_nt: TGTGCCAGCACCTGCTGGGGCCCGGAGACCCAGTACTTC
cdr3_aa: CASTCWGPETQYF